The rows below give T cell receptor beta chains drawn from one sample of a study of shared clonotypes between healthy human individuals. This table comes from immunoSEQ multiplex PCR, and its TCRdb copy is limited to in-frame clones, with some not included. Among approximately 1,000,000 clones, about 80% were seen once, and the ten largest hold about 0.52%. Source material: memory CD4+ T cells from PBMCs. These receptors originate from a young man in good health. Some clones in this sample may be carry-over from other donors' samples. Each CDR3 is given with its conserved first and last residue. A D gene is named only where the DNA matches it firmly. Part of the rows lack a size; the others show once, few, many or a class for expanded clones.

size: NA
J: TRBJ2-1
D: NA
V: TRBV9
CDR3: CASSVVGGLSDEQFF
DNA: TGTGCCAGCAGCGTAGTTGGGGGGCTATCGGATGAGCAGTTCTTC

size: NA
J: TRBJ2-5
D: TRBD2
V: TRBV10-2
CDR3: CASSGPGLAEETQYF
DNA: TGCGCCAGCAGTGGCCCGGGACTAGCGGAAGAGACCCAGTACTTC

size: NA
J: TRBJ2-7
D: NA
V: TRBV29-1
CDR3: CSVKGMREQYF
DNA: TGCAGCGTTAAAGGCATGCGCGAGCAGTACTTC

size: NA
J: TRBJ1-1
D: TRBD1
V: TRBV5-1
CDR3: CASSLTGGETEAFF
DNA: TGCGCCAGCAGCCTGACAGGGGGTGAGACTGAAGCTTTCTTT

size: NA
J: TRBJ2-7
D: NA
V: TRBV4-2
CDR3: CASSQDMTGYEQYF
DNA: TGTGCCAGCAGCCAAGATATGACAGGCTACGAGCAGTACTTC

size: many
J: TRBJ2-1
D: TRBD2
V: TRBV27
CDR3: CASSFTSGRNEQFF
DNA: TGTGCCAGCAGTTTCACTAGCGGGAGGAATGAGCAGTTCTTC

size: few
J: TRBJ1-1
D: NA
V: TRBV2
CDR3: CASRRYRDTEAFF
DNA: TGTGCCAGCAGACGTTACAGGGACACTGAAGCTTTCTTT

size: NA
J: TRBJ2-5
D: TRBD1
V: TRBV4-1
CDR3: CASSPSDRRLAETQYF
DNA: TGCGCCAGCAGCCCATCGGACAGGAGGTTGGCAGAGACCCAGTACTTC

size: once
J: TRBJ2-1
D: NA
V: TRBV2
CDR3: CASSEGQVSYNEQFF
DNA: TGTGCCAGCAGTGAAGGGCAGGTCTCCTACAATGAGCAGTTCTTC

size: NA
J: TRBJ2-1
D: TRBD1
V: TRBV2
CDR3: CATGQDLYNEQFF
DNA: TGTGCCACCGGACAGGATCTCTACAATGAGCAGTTCTTC

size: NA
J: TRBJ1-2
D: TRBD1
V: TRBV19
CDR3: CASTRTGSRSYGYTF
DNA: TGTGCCAGTACCAGGACAGGGAGCCGATCCTATGGCTACACCTTC

size: few
J: TRBJ2-7
D: TRBD2
V: TRBV28
CDR3: CASRTPILAGAYNEQYF
DNA: TGTGCCAGCAGAACCCCCATACTAGCGGGAGCGTATAACGAGCAGTACTTC

size: once
J: TRBJ2-4
D: NA
V: TRBV20-1
CDR3: CSARDWGDVHF
DNA: TGCAGTGCTAGAGATTGGGGTGATGTCCACTTC

size: NA
J: TRBJ2-2
D: NA
V: TRBV5-1
CDR3: CASSVGPERTGELFF
DNA: TGCGCCAGCAGCGTTGGGCCCGAAAGGACCGGGGAGCTGTTTTTT

size: NA
J: TRBJ2-3
D: NA
V: TRBV11-3
CDR3: CASSRGSTDTQYF
DNA: TGTGCCAGCAGCCGGGGGAGCACAGATACGCAGTATTTT

size: NA
J: TRBJ2-2
D: NA
V: TRBV5-1
CDR3: CASSRDLTGTGELFF
DNA: TGCGCCAGCAGCCGGGACCTCACGGGCACCGGGGAGCTGTTTTTT

size: NA
J: TRBJ1-1
D: NA
V: TRBV27
CDR3: CASTSEGGGTEAFF
DNA: TGTGCCAGCACCAGTGAGGGGGGGGGCACTGAAGCTTTCTTT

size: NA
J: TRBJ1-1
D: NA
V: TRBV2
CDR3: CASSLQGVLNTEAFF
DNA: TGTGCCAGCAGCTTACAGGGAGTGTTGAACACTGAAGCTTTCTTT

size: NA
J: TRBJ1-4
D: TRBD1
V: TRBV5-1
CDR3: CASRGQAATNEKLFF
DNA: TGCGCCAGCAGAGGACAGGCTGCAACTAATGAAAAACTGTTTTTT

size: NA
J: TRBJ1-5
D: NA
V: TRBV7-8
CDR3: CASSLAGVRPQHF
DNA: TGTGCCAGCAGCTTAGCTGGGGTGAGGCCCCAGCATTTT

size: NA
J: TRBJ2-1
D: NA
V: TRBV4-1
CDR3: CASSPTSYSYNEQFF
DNA: TGCGCCAGCAGCCCTACTAGTTACTCCTACAATGAGCAGTTCTTC

size: NA
J: TRBJ1-2
D: NA
V: TRBV6-1
CDR3: CASSELGRGYTF
DNA: TGTGCCAGCAGTGAACTGGGGAGGGGCTACACCTTC

size: NA
J: TRBJ2-5
D: NA
V: TRBV5-6
CDR3: CASSLGGRKRTQYF
DNA: TGTGCCAGCAGCTTGGGGGGCCGGAAGAGAACCCAGTACTTC

size: NA
J: TRBJ1-1
D: TRBD1
V: TRBV5-6
CDR3: CASSWGDRLNTEAFF
DNA: TGTGCCAGCAGCTGGGGGGACAGGTTGAACACTGAAGCTTTCTTT

size: NA
J: TRBJ1-5
D: TRBD1
V: TRBV5-6
CDR3: CASSPGTGRGSDQPQHF
DNA: TGTGCCAGCAGCCCCGGGACAGGGAGAGGTTCGGATCAGCCCCAGCATTTT

size: NA
J: TRBJ1-1
D: NA
V: TRBV5-1
CDR3: CASSSQGRGEVAFF
DNA: TGCGCCAGCAGCTCGCAGGGGAGGGGAGAAGTGGCTTTCTTT

size: NA
J: TRBJ2-1
D: NA
V: TRBV5-1
CDR3: CASSLERSEQFF
DNA: TGCGCCAGCAGCTTGGAAAGGTCTGAGCAGTTCTTC